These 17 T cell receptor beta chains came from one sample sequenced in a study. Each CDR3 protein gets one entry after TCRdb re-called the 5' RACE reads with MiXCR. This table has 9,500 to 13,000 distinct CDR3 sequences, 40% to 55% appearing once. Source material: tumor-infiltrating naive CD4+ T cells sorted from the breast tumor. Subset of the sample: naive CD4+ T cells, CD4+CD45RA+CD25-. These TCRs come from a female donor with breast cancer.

The CDR3 DNA is TGCGCCAGCAGCCAAGGGCTTGGACTAGCGGGAGACGAGACCCAGTACTTC. Residues: CASSQGLGLAGDETQYF. The chain couples TRBV4-1 to TRBJ2-5; 13 bases agree with TRBD2. This CDR3 spans 17 amino acids. The germline V gene has CDR1 MGHRA and CDR2 YSYEKL. The junction had 7 bases not matched to a gene; V was cut back by 1 base and J by 5 bases.

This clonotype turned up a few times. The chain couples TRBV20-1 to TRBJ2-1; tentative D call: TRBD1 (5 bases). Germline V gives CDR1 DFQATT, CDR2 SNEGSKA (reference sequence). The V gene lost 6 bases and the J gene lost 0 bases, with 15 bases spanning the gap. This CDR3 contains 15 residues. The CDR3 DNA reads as TGCAGTGCCGATGGGGCTAGGGGCTCCTACAATGAGCAGTTCTTC. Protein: CSADGARGSYNEQFF.

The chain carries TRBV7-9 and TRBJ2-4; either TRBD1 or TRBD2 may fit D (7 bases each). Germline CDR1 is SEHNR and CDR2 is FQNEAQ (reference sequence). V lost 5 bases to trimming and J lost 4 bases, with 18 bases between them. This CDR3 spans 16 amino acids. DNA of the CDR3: TGTGCCAGCAGCCGGCGTGACAGGGAGGGGAAAAACATTCAGTACTTC. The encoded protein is CASSRRDREGKNIQYF.

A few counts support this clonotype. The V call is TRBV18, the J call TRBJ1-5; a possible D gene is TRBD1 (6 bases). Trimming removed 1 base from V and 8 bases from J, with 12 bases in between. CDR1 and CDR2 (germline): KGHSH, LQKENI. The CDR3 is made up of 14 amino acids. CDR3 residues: CASSPRGGGEPQHF. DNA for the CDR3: TGTGCCAGCTCACCACGAGGGGGGGGAGAGCCCCAGCATTTT.

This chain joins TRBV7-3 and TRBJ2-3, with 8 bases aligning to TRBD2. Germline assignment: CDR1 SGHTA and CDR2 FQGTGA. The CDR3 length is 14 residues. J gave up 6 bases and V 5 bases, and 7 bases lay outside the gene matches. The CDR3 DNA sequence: TGTGCCAGCAGCCAACTAACGGGAGGGGATACGCAGTATTTT. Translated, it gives CASSQLTGGDTQYF. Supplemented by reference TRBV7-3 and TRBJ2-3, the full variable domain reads GAGVSQTPSNKVTEKGKYVELRCDPISGHTALYWYRQSLGQGPEFLIYFQGTGAADDSGLPNDRFFAVRPEGSVSTLKIQRTERGDSAVYLCASSQLTGGDTQYFGPGTRLTVL.

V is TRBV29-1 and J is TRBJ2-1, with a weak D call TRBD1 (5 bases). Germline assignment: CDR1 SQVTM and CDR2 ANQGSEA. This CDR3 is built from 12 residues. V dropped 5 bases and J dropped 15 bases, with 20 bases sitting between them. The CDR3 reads CSVIPSGQGSFF. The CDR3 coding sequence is TGCAGCGTTATTCCGTCCGGGCAGGGTTCGTTCTTC.

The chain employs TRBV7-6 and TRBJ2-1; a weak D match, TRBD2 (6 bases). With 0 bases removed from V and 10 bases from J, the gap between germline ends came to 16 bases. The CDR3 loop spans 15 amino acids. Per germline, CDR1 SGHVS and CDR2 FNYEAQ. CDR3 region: CASSLAGGPTWEQFF. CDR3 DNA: TGTGCCAGCAGCTTAGCGGGAGGCCCCACTTGGGAGCAGTTCTTC.

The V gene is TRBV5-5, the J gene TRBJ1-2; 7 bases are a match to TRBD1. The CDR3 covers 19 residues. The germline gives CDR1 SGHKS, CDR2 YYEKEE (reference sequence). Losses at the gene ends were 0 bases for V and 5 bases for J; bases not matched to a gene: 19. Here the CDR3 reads CASSLDLALITGATYGYTF. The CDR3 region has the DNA TGTGCCAGCAGCTTGGATCTCGCCTTAATAACAGGGGCGACGTATGGCTACACCTTC.

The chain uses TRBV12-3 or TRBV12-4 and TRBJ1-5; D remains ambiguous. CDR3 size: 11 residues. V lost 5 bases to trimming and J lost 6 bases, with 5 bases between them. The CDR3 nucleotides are TGTGCCAGCAGTATCAGTCAGCCCCAGCATTTT. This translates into CASSISQPQHF.

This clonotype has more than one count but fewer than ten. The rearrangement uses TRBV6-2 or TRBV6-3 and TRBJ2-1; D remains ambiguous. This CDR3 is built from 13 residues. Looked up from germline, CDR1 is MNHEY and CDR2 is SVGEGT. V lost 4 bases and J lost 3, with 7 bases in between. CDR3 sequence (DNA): TGTGCCAGCAGTTTAGACCACTACAATGAGCAGTTCTTC. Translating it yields CASSLDHYNEQFF.

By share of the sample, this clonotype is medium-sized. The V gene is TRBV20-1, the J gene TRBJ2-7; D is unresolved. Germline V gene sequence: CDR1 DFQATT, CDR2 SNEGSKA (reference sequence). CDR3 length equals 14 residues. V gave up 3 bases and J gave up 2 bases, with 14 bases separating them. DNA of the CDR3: TGCAGTGCTAGGTTCTTCTCGAGAGCCTACGAGCAGTACTTC. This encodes CSARFFSRAYEQYF.

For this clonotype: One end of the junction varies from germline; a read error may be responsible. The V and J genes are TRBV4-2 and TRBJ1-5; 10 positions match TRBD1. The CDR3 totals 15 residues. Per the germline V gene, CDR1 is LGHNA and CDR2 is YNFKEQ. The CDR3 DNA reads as TGTGACAGCAGCCAAGAGGGACAGGGGAACCAGCCCCAGCATTTT. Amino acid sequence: CDSSQEGQGNQPQHF.

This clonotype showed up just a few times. The CDR3 DNA is TGTGCCAGCAGCGCCCGGGGTTATACGCAGTATTTT. Its protein product is CASSARGYTQYF. The genes are TRBV9 and TRBJ2-3, with a possible D match to TRBD2 (5 bases). Germline CDR1 reads SGDLS; CDR2 reads YYNGEE. The CDR3 sequence is 12 residues long. V gave up 3 bases and J gave up 7 bases, with 9 bases separating them.

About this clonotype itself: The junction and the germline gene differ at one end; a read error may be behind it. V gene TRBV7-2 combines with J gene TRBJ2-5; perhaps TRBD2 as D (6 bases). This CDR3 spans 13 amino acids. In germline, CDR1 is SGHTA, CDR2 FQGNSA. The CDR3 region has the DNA TGTGCCAGCAGCGGCAGGGTTGCGGGGACCCCGTACTTC. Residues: CASSGRVAGTPYF.

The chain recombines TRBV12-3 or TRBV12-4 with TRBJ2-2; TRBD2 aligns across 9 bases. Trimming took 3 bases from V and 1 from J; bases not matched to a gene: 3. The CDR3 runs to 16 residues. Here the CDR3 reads CASSLGSGRNTGELFF. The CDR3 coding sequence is TGTGCCAGCAGTTTGGGTAGCGGGAGGAACACCGGGGAGCTGTTTTTT.

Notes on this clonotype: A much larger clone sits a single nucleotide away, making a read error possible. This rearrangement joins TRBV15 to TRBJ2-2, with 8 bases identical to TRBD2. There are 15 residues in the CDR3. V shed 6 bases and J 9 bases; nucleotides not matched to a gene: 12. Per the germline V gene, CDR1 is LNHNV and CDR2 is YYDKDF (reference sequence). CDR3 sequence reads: CATRAGTRVTRELFF. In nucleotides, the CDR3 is TGTGCCACCAGAGCCGGGACTAGGGTAACCAGGGAGCTGTTTTTT.

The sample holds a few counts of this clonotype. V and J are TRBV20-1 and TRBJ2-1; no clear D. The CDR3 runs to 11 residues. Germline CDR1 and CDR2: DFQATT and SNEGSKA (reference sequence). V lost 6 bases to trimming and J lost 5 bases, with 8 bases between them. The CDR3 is CSATQDNEQFF. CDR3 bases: TGCAGTGCGACCCAGGACAATGAGCAGTTCTTC.